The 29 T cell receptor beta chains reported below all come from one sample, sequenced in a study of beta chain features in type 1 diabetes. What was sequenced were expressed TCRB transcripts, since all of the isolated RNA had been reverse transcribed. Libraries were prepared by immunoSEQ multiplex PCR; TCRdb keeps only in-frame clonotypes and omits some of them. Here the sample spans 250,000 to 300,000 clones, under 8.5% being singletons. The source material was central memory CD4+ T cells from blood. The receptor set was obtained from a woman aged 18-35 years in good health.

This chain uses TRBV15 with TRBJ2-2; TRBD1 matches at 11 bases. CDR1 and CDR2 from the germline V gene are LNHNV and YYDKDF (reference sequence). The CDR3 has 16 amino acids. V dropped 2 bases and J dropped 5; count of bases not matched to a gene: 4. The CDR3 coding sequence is TGTGCCACCAGCAGATCCGGGACAGGGGGAACCGGGGAGCTGTTTTTT. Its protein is CATSRSGTGGTGELFF.

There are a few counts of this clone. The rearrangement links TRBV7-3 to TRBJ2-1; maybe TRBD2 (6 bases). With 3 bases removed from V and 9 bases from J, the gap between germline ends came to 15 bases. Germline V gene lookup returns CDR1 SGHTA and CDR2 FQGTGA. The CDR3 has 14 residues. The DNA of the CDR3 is TGTGCCAGCAGCTTGGGGGTGGAGGGAGGTGAGCAGTTCTTC. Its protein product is CASSLGVEGGEQFF.

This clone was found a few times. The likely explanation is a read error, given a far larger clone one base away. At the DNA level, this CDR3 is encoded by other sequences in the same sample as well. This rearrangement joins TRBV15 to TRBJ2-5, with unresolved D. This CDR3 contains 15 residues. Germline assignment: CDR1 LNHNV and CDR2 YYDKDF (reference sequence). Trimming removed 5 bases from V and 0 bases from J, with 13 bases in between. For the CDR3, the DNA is TGTGCCACCAGCGGGCTTCGGGTGTACCAAGAGACCCAGTACTTC. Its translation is CATSGLRVYQETQYF.

In DNA form, the CDR3 reads TGTGCCAGCAGCGCAGATCCCCTGCGGGGGACCCAGTTCTTC. Residues: CASSADPLRGTQFF. The V and J genes are TRBV9 and TRBJ2-1, with 7 nucleotides matching TRBD2. The CDR3 has 14 residues. CDR1 is SGDLS, CDR2 YYNGEE, per germline. The J segment lost 13 bases and the V segment lost 3 bases, leaving 13 bases of the junction unmatched.

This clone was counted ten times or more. CDR3 DNA sequence: TGTGCCAGCAGCCGGGCAGCGGCACAAGAGACCCAGTACTTC. It is translated as CASSRAAAQETQYF. V is TRBV14 and J is TRBJ2-5; D might be TRBD2 (5 bases). V lost 4 bases and J 2 bases, leaving 11 bases between the germline ends. Germline lookup yields CDR1 SGHDN and CDR2 FVKESK. This CDR3 is built from 14 residues.

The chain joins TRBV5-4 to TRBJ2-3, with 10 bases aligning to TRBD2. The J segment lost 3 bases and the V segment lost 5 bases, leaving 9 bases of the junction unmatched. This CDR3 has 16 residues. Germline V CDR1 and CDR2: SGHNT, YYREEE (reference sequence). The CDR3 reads CASRPGLAVDTDTQYF. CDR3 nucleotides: TGTGCCAGCAGACCCGGACTAGCGGTAGATACAGATACGCAGTATTTT.

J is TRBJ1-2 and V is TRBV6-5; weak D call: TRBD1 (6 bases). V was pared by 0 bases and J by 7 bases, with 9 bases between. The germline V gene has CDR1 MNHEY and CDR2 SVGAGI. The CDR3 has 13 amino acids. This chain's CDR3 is CASSYSSGVGYTF. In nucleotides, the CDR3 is TGTGCCAGCAGTTACTCTTCAGGGGTTGGCTACACCTTC.

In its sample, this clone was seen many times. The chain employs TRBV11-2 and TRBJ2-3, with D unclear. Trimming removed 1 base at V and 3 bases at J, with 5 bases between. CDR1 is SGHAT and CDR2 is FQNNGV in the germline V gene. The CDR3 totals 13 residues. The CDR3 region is CASSLALTDTQYF. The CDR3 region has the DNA TGTGCCAGCAGCTTAGCTCTTACAGATACGCAGTATTTT. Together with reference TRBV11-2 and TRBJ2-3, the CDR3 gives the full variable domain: EAGVAQSPRYKIIEKRQSVAFWCNPISGHATLYWYQQILGQGPKLLIQFQNNGVVDDSQLPKDRFSAERLKGVDSTLKIQPAKLEDSAVYLCASSLALTDTQYFGPGTRLTVL.

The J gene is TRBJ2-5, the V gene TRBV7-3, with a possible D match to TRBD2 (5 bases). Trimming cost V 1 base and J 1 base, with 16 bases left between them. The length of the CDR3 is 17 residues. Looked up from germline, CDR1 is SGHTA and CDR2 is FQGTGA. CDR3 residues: CASSLKARTAGQETQYF. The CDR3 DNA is TGTGCCAGCAGCTTAAAGGCCCGTACGGCGGGCCAAGAGACCCAGTACTTC.

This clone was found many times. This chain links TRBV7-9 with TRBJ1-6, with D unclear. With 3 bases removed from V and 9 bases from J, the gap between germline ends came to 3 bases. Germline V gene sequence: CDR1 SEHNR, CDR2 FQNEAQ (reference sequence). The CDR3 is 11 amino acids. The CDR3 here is CASSFGSPLHF. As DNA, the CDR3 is TGTGCCAGCAGCTTTGGTTCACCCCTCCACTTT.

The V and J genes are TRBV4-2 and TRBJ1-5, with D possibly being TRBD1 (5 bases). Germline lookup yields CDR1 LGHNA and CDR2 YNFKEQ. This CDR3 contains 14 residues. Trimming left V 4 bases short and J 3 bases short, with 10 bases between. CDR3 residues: CASSRGANNQPQHF. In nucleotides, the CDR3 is TGTGCCAGCAGCCGAGGGGCTAACAATCAGCCCCAGCATTTT.

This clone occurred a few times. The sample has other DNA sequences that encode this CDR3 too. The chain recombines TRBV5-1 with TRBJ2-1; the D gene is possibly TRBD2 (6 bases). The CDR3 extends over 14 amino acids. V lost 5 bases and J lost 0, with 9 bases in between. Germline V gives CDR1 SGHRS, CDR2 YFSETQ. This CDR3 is CASRPTSSYNEQFF. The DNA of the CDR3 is TGCGCCAGCAGACCGACTAGCTCCTACAATGAGCAGTTCTTC. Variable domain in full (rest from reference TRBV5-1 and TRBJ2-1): KAGVTQTPRYLIKTRGQQVTLSCSPISGHRSVSWYQQTPGQGLQFLFEYFSETQRNKGNFPGRFSGRQFSNSRSEMNVSTLELGDSALYLCASRPTSSYNEQFFGPGTRLTVL.

The CDR3 bases are TGTGCCAGCAGTTACTCGGGGCTTTACTCTGGAAACACCATATATTTT. This encodes CASSYSGLYSGNTIYF. J is TRBJ1-3 and V is TRBV6-6; D perhaps matches TRBD1 (5 bases). Looked up from germline, CDR1 is MNHNY and CDR2 is SVGAGI (reference sequence). The CDR3 runs to 16 residues. Trimming removed 0 bases from V and 0 bases from J, with 9 bases in between.

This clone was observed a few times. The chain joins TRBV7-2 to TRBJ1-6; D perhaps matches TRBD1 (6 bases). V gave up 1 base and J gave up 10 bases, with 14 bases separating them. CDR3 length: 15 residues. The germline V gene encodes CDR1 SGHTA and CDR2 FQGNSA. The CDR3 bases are TGTGCCAGCAGCTTAGGCCAGGGGACTAAATCACCCCTCCACTTT. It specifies CASSLGQGTKSPLHF.

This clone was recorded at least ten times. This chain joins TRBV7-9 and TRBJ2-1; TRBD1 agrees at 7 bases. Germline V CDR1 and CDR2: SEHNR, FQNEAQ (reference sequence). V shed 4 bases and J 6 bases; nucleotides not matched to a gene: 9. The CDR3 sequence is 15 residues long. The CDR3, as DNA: TGTGCCAGCAGCTCCGGGACAGCGAAGTTCAATGAGCAGTTCTTC. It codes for CASSSGTAKFNEQFF. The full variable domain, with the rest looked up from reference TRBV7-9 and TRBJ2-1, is DTGVSQNPRHKITKRGQNVTFRCDPISEHNRLYWYRQTLGQGPEFLTYFQNEAQLEKSRLLSDRFSAERPKGSFSTLEIQRTEQGDSAMYLCASSSGTAKFNEQFFGPGTRLTVL.

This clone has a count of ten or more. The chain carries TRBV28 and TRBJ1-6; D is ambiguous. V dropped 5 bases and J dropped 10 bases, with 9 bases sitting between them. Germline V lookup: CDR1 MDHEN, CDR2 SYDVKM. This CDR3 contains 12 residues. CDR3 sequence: CASSDKASPLHF. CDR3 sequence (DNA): TGTGCCAGCAGTGACAAGGCCTCACCCCTCCACTTT.

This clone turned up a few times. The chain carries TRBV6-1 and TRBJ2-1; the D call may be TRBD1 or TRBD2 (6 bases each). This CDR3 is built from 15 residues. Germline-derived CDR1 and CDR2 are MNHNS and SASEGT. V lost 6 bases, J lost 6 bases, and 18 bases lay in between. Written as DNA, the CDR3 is TGTGCCAGCAGCTGGGGGGCCGGGAACGCCAATGAGCAGTTCTTC. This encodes CASSWGAGNANEQFF.

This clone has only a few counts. The CDR3 is CASSLRGLYNEQFF. The CDR3 coding sequence is TGTGCCAGCAGCTTAAGGGGGCTTTACAATGAGCAGTTCTTC. The genes are TRBV7-9 and TRBJ2-1; 7 bases match TRBD1. Germline-derived CDR1 and CDR2 are SEHNR and FQNEAQ (reference sequence). After removal of 2 bases from V and 4 bases from J, the junction contained 2 bases not matched to a gene. This CDR3 has 14 residues.

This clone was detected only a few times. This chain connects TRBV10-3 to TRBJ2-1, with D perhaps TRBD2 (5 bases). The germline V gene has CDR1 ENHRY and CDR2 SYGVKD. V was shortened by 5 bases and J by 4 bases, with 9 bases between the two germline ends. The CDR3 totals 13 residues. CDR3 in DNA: TGTGCCATCAGTACCGGGGATTACAATGAGCAGTTCTTC. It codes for CAISTGDYNEQFF.

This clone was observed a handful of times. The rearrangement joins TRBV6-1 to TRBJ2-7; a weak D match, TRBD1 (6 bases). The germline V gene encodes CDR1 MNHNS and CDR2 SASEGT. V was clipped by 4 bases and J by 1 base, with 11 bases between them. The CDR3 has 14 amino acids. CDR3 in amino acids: CASSAPDRSYEQYV. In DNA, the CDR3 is TGTGCCAGCAGTGCACCAGACAGGTCCTACGAGCAGTACGTC.

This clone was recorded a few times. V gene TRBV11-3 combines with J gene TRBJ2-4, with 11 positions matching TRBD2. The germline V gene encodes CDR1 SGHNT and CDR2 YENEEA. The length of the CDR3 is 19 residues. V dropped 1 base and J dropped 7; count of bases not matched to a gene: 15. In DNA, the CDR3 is TGTGCCAGCAGCTTAGTGTCTAGCGGGGGGACGACCTCCAGGAACATTCAGTACTTC. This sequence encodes CASSLVSSGGTTSRNIQYF.

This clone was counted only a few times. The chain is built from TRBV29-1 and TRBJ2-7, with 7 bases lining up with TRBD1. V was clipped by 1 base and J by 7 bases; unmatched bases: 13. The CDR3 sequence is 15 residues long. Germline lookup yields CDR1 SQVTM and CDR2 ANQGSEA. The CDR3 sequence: CSVEVPIGQVREQYF. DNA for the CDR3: TGCAGCGTTGAAGTTCCGATAGGACAGGTCCGGGAGCAGTACTTC.

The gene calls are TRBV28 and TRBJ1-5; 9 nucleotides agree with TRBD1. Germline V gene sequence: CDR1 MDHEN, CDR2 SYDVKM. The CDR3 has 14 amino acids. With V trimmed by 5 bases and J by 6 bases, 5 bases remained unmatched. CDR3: CASSRQGGSQPQHF. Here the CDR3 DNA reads TGTGCCAGCAGTCGACAGGGGGGGTCTCAGCCCCAGCATTTT. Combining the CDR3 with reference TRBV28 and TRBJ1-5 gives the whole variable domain DVKVTQSSRYLVKRTGEKVFLECVQDMDHENMFWYRQDPGLGLRLIYFSYDVKMKEKGDIPEGYSVSREKKERFSLILESASTNQTSMYLCASSRQGGSQPQHFGDGTRLSIL.

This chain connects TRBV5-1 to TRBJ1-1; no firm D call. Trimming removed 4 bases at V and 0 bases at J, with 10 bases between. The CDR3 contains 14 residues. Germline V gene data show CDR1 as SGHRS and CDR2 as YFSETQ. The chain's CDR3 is CASSTGSMNTEAFF. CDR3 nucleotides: TGCGCCAGCAGCACGGGAAGCATGAACACTGAAGCTTTCTTT.

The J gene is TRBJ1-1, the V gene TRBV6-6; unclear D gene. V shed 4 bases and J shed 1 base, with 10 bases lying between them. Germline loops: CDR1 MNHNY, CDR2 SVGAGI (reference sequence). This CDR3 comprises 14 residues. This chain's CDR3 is CASSSGPGNTEAFF. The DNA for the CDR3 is TGTGCCAGCAGTTCCGGACCTGGGAACACTGAAGCTTTCTTT.

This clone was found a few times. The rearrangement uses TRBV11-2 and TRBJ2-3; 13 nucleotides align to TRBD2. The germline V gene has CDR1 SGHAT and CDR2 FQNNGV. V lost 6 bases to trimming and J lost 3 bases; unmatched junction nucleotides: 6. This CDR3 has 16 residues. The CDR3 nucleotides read TGTGCCAGCAGTCCTGGGACTAGCGGGGAGACAGATACGCAGTATTTT. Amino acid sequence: CASSPGTSGETDTQYF. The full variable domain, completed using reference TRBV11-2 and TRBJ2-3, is EAGVAQSPRYKIIEKRQSVAFWCNPISGHATLYWYQQILGQGPKLLIQFQNNGVVDDSQLPKDRFSAERLKGVDSTLKIQPAKLEDSAVYLCASSPGTSGETDTQYFGPGTRLTVL.

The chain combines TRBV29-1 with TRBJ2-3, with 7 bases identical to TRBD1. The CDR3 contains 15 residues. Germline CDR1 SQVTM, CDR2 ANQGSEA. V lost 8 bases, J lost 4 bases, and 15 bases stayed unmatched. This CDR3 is CSTVLSTGPPDTQYF. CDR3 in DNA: TGCAGCACGGTCCTCTCGACAGGGCCCCCAGATACGCAGTATTTT.

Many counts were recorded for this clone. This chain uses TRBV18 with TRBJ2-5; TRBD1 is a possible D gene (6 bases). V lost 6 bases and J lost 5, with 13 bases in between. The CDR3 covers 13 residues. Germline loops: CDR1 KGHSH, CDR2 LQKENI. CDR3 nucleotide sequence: TGTGCCAGCTCCCAAGGACAGTCGGAGACCCAGTACTTC. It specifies CASSQGQSETQYF.

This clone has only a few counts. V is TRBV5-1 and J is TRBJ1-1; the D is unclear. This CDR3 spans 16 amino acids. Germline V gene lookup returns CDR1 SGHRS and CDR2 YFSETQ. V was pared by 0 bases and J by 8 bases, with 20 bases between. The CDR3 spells CASSLGNPHYNVEAFF. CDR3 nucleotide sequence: TGCGCCAGCAGCTTGGGCAATCCCCATTATAATGTGGAAGCTTTCTTT. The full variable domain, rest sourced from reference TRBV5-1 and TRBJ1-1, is KAGVTQTPRYLIKTRGQQVTLSCSPISGHRSVSWYQQTPGQGLQFLFEYFSETQRNKGNFPGRFSGRQFSNSRSEMNVSTLELGDSALYLCASSLGNPHYNVEAFFGQGTRLTVV.